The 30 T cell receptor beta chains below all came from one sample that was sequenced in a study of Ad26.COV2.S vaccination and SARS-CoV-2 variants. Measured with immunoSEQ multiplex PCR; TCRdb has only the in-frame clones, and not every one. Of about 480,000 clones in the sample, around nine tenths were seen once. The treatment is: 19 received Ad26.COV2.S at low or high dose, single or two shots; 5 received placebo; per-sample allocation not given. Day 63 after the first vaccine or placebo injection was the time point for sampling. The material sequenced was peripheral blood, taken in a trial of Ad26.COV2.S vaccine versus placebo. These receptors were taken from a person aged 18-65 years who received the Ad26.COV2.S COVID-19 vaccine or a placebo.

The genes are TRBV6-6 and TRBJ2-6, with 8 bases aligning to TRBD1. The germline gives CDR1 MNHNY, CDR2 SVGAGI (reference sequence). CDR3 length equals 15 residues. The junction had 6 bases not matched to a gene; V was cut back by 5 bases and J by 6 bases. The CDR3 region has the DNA TGTGCCAGCAGTCCCGGACAGGGTCAGGCCAACGTCCTGACTTTC. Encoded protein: CASSPGQGQANVLTF.

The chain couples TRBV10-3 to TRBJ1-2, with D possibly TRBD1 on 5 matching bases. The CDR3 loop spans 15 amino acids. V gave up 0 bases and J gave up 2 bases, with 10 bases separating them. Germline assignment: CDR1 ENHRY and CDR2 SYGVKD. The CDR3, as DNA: TGTGCCATCAGTGAGTCGGGACGGCCAAACTATGGCTACACCTTC. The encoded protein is CAISESGRPNYGYTF.

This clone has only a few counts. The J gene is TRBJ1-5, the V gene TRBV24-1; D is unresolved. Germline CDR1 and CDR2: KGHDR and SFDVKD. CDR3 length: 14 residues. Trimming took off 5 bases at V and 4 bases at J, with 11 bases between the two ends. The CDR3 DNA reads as TGTGCCACCAGTGGCCCTACGAGGAATCAGCCCCAGCATTTT. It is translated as CATSGPTRNQPQHF.

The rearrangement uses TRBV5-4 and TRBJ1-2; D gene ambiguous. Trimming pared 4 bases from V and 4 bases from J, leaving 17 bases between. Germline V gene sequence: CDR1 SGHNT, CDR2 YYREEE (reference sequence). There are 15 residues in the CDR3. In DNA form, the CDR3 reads TGTGCCAGCAGCCCCGCGTCGTCTGGTGGCTATGGCTACACCTTC. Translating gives CASSPASSGGYGYTF. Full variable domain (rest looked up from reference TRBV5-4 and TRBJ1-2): ETGVTQSPTHLIKTRGQQVTLRCSSQSGHNTVSWYQQALGQGPQFIFQYYREEENGRGNFPPRFSGLQFPNYSSELNVNALELDDSALYLCASSPASSGGYGYTFGSGTRLTVV.

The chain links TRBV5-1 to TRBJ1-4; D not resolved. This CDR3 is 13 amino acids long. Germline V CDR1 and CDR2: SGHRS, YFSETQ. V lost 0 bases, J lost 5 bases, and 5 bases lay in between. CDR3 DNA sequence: TGCGCCAGCAGCTTGGGGGGAAATGAAAAACTGTTTTTT. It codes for CASSLGGNEKLFF.

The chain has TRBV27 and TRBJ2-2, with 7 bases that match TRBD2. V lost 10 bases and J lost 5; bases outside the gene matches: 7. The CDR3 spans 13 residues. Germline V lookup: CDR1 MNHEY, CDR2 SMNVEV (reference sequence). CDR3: CATRLAGTGELFF. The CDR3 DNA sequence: TGTGCCACCCGACTAGCCGGAACCGGGGAGCTGTTTTTT.

The chain's CDR3 is CASSLASRGLGTGELFF. The DNA for the CDR3 is TGTGCCAGCAGCCTCGCCTCCCGGGGGCTGGGCACCGGGGAGCTGTTTTTT. The chain is built from TRBV4-2 and TRBJ2-2, with D perhaps matching TRBD1 or TRBD2 (6 bases each). The CDR3 consists of 17 residues. V lost 4 bases and J lost 4, with 19 bases in between. Germline V gene sequence: CDR1 LGHNA, CDR2 YNFKEQ.

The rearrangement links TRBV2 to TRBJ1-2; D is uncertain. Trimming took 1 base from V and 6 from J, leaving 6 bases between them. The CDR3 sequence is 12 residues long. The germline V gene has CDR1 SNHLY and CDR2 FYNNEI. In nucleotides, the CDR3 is TGTGCCAGCAGTGAAGGCGGGGATGGCTACACCTTC. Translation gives CASSEGGDGYTF. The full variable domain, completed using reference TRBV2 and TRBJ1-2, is EPEVTQTPSHQVTQMGQEVILRCVPISNHLYFYWYRQILGQKVEFLVSFYNNEISEKSEIFDDQFSVERPDGSNFTLKIRSTKLEDSAMYFCASSEGGDGYTFGSGTRLTVV.

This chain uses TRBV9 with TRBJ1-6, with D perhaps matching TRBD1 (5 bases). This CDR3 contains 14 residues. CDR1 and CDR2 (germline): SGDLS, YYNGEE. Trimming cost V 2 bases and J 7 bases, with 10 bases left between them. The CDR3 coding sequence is TGTGCCAGCAGCGTGGGGCAGGAAAATTCACCCCTCCACTTT. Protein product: CASSVGQENSPLHF.

The CDR3 nucleotides read TGCAGTGCTAGATCCGTGGATGAGCAGTTCTTC. Translation: CSARSVDEQFF. The gene calls are TRBV20-1 and TRBJ2-1; D is undetermined. The CDR3 covers 11 residues. Trimming cost V 2 bases and J 8 bases, with 7 bases left between them. CDR1 DFQATT and CDR2 SNEGSKA come from the germline V gene (reference sequence).

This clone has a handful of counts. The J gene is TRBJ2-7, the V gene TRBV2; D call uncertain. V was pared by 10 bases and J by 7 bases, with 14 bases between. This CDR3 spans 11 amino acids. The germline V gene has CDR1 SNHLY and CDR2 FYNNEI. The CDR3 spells CATTFSGEQYF. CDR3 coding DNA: TGTGCCACCACATTCTCAGGAGAGCAGTACTTC.

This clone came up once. In DNA, the CDR3 is TGTGCCAGCAGTTTAGGGCTTAATGAAAAACTGTTTTTT. Translation: CASSLGLNEKLFF. This rearrangement joins TRBV28 to TRBJ1-4; D remains ambiguous. The V and J ends lost 2 bases and 4 bases respectively, with 5 bases between them. In germline, CDR1 is MDHEN, CDR2 SYDVKM. This CDR3 contains 13 residues.

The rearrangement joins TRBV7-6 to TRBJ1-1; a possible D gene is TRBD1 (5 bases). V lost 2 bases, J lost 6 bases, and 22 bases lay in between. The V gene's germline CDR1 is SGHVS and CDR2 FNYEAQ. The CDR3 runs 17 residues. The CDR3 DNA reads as TGTGCCAGCAGCTTAATTGTGTATAAAGGGGCTAGAGCTGAAGCTTTCTTT. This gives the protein CASSLIVYKGARAEAFF.

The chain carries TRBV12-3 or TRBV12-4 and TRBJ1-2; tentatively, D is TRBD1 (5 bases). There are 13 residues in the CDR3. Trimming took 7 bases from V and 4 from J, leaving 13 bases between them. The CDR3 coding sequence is TGTGCCAGCACAGGGTCTCGGGTCTATGGCTACACCTTC. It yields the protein CASTGSRVYGYTF.

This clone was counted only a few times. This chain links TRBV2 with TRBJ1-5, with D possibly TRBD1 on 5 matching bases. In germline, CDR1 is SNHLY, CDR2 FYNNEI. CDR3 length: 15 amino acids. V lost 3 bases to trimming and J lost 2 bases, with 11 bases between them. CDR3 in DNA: TGTGCCAGCAGTGAGGGGCAGGATCGCAATCAGCCCCAGCATTTT. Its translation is CASSEGQDRNQPQHF.

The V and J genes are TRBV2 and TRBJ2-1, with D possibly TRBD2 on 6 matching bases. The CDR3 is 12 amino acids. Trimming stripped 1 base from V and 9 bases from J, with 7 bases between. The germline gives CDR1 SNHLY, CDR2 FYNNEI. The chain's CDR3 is CASSEGAGEQFF. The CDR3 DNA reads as TGTGCCAGCAGTGAAGGAGCGGGTGAGCAGTTCTTC.

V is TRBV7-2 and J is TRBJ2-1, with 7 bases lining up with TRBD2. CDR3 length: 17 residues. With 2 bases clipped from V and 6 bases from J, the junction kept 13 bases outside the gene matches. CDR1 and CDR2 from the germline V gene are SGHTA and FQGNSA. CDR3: CASSLWSRAGVVNEQFF. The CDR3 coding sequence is TGTGCCAGCAGCTTATGGTCGAGGGCGGGAGTGGTCAATGAGCAGTTCTTC.

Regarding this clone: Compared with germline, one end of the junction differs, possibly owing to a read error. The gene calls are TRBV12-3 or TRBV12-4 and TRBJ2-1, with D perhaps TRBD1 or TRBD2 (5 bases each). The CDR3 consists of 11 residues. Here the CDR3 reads CASSFGDRLLF. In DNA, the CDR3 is TGTGCCAGCAGTTTTGGGGACCGCTTGCTCTTC.

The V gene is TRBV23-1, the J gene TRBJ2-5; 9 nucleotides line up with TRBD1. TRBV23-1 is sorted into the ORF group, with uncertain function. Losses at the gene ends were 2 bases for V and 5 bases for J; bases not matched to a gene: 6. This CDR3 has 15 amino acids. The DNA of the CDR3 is TGCGCCAGCAGTCAAAACGGGACAGGGAGGGAGACCCAGTACTTC. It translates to CASSQNGTGRETQYF.

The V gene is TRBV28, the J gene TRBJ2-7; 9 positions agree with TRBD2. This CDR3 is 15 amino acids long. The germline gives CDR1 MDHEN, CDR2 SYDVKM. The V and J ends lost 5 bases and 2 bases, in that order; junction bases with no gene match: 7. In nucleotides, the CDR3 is TGTGCCAGCAGTCGGGGCGGGGGGGCGGCCTACGAGCAGTACTTC. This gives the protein CASSRGGGAAYEQYF.

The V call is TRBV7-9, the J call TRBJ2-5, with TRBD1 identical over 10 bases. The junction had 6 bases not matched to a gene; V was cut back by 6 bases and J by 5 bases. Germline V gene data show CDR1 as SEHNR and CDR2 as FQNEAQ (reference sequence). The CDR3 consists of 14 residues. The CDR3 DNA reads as TGTGCCAGCAGTCAGACAGGGGGCATGGAGACCCAGTACTTC. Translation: CASSQTGGMETQYF. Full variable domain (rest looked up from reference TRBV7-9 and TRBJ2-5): DTGVSQNPRHKITKRGQNVTFRCDPISEHNRLYWYRQTLGQGPEFLTYFQNEAQLEKSRLLSDRFSAERPKGSFSTLEIQRTEQGDSAMYLCASSQTGGMETQYFGPGTRLLVL.

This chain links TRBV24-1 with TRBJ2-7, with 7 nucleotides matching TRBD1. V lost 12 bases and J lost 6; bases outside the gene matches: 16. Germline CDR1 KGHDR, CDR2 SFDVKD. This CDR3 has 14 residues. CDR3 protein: CAATLGQEDLEQYF. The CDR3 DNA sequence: TGTGCCGCGACGCTAGGACAGGAAGACCTCGAGCAGTACTTC.

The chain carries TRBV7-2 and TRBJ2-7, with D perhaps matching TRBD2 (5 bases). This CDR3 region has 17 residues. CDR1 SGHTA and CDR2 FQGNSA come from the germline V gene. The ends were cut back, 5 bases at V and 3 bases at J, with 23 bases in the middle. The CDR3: CASSQHFSGIEIYEQYF. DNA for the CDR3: TGTGCCAGCAGCCAACATTTTTCCGGGATTGAGATCTACGAGCAGTACTTC.

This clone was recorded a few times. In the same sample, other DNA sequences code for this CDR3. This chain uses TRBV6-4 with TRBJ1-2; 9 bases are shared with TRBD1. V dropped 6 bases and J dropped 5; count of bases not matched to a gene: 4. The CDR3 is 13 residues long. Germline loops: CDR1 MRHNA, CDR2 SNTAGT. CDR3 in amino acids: CASSQDRGYGYTF. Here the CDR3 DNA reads TGTGCCAGCAGCCAGGACAGGGGATATGGCTACACCTTC.

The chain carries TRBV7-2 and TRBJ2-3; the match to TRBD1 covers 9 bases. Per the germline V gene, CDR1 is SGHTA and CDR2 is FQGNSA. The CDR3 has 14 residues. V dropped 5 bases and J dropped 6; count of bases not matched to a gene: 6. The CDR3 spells CASSRDRAGDTQYF. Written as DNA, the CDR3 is TGTGCCAGCAGCCGGGACAGGGCCGGGGATACGCAGTATTTT. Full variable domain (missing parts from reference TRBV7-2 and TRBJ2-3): GAGVSQSPSNKVTEKGKDVELRCDPISGHTALYWYRQSLGQGLEFLIYFQGNSAPDKSGLPSDRFSAERTGGSVSTLTIQRTQQEDSAVYLCASSRDRAGDTQYFGPGTRLTVL.

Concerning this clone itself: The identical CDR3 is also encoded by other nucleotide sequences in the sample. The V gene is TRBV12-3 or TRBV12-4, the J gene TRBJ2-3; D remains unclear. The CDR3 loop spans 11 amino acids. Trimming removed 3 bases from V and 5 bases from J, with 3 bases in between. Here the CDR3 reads CASSFGDTQYF. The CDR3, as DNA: TGTGCCAGCAGTTTCGGAGATACGCAGTATTTT.

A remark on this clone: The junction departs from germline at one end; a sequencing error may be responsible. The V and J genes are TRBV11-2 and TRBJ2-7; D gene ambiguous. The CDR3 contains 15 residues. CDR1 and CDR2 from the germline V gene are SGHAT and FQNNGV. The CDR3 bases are TGTGCCAGCATCTTAACCCCCCTAAGCTCCTACGAGCAGTACTTC. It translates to CASILTPLSSYEQYF.

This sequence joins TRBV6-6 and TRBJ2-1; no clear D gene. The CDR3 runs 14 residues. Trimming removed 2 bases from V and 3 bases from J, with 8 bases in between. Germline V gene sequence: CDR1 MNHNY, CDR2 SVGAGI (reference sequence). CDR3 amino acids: CASSYVLNYNEQFF. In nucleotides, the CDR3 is TGTGCCAGCAGTTACGTTCTTAACTACAATGAGCAGTTCTTC.

The CDR3 nucleotides read TGCAGTGCTAGTAAAGAACTTAACTATGGCTACACCTTC. This codes for CSASKELNYGYTF. The chain recombines TRBV20-1 with TRBJ1-2, with D hard to call. Trimming cost V 3 bases and J 1 base, with 9 bases left between them. The CDR3 is 13 amino acids. The germline V gene has CDR1 DFQATT and CDR2 SNEGSKA (reference sequence).

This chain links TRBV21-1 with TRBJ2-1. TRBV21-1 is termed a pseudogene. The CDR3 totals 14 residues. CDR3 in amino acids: CASSTPGGEEGQFF. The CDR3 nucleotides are TGTGCCAGCAGCACCCCAGGGGGGGAGGAAGGGCAGTTCTTC.